These 30 T cell receptor beta chains came from one sample sequenced in a study of T-cell reconstitution after alpha-beta-depleted transplantation in children. Using unique molecular identifiers, the investigators prepared the TCRbeta library. TCRdb passed the PCR reads through MiXCR, listing each CDR3 protein once. The profile shows about 640,000 distinct CDR3 sequences, roughly 13% of them singletons. This specimen was PBMCs, mostly from graft donor cells, taken 360 days after TCRalphabeta/CD19-depleted stem cell transplant. Source of these receptors: a male patient younger than 18 who had a stem cell transplant for acute myeloid leukemia, so the T cells may come from the graft donor.

This clonotype was counted between two and nine times. The rearrangement links TRBV19 to TRBJ2-7; no definite D call. CDR1 and CDR2 (germline): LNHDA, SQIVND (reference sequence). The V end lost 7 bases, the J end lost 6 bases, and 16 bases lay between the germline ends. The CDR3 has 13 residues. CDR3 coding DNA: TGTGCCAGTAAGGTCCCAGGACCGAGCGAGCAGTACTTC. Residues: CASKVPGPSEQYF.

V and J are TRBV29-1 and TRBJ2-3; D remains unclear. V was pared by 5 bases and J by 3 bases, with 15 bases between. This CDR3 region has 14 residues. The germline gives CDR1 SQVTM, CDR2 ANQGSEA. CDR3 DNA sequence: TGCAGCGTTATGGAAACATTGGGGACAGATACGCAGTATTTT. The encoded protein is CSVMETLGTDTQYF.

This clonotype occurred many times. The J gene is TRBJ2-1, the V gene TRBV6-1, with 9 bases aligning to TRBD2. Germline CDR1 and CDR2: MNHNS and SASEGT. Trimming removed 10 bases from V and 6 bases from J; junction bases left unmatched: 10. The CDR3 consists of 14 residues. The CDR3 reads CATSPSGRTNEQFF. CDR3 nucleotides: TGTGCCACCAGCCCCAGCGGGAGGACCAATGAGCAGTTCTTC.

The rearrangement links TRBV6-1 to TRBJ1-5, with D perhaps matching TRBD1 (5 bases). V lost 6 bases and J 3 bases, leaving 18 bases between the germline ends. This CDR3 comprises 16 residues. Germline CDR1 reads MNHNS; CDR2 reads SASEGT. The CDR3 is CASRDLWDLANQPQHF. The CDR3 DNA is TGTGCCAGCAGGGACCTCTGGGACTTAGCCAATCAGCCCCAGCATTTT.

The genes are TRBV29-1 and TRBJ1-4, with TRBD1 matching over 7 bases. V was pared by 6 bases and J by 0 bases, with 4 bases of the junction left unmatched. Germline-derived CDR1 and CDR2 are SQVTM and ANQGSEA. The CDR3 length is 14 residues. The CDR3 spells CSVGDSATNEKLFF. In DNA form, the CDR3 reads TGCAGCGTCGGGGACAGTGCAACTAATGAAAAACTGTTTTTT.

This chain uses TRBV24-1 with TRBJ2-3; TRBD2 is a possible D gene (6 bases). Deletions cut 1 base from V and 4 bases from J, with 14 bases between. This CDR3 region has 16 residues. Germline CDR1 and CDR2: KGHDR and SFDVKD. The CDR3 bases are TGTGCCACCAGTGATTTAGGAGGGAGAGCACCAGATACGCAGTATTTT. Translating gives CATSDLGGRAPDTQYF.

The CDR3 is CSAGRTGSIGETQYF. CDR3 sequence (DNA): TGCAGTGCTGGAAGGACAGGGAGTATTGGGGAGACCCAGTACTTC. This chain links TRBV20-1 with TRBJ2-5; 8 bases map to TRBD1. The V gene's germline CDR1 is DFQATT and CDR2 SNEGSKA (reference sequence). The CDR3 consists of 15 residues. V shed 5 bases, J shed 5 bases, and the junction held 13 bases outside the gene matches.

This clonotype was seen many times. The V call is TRBV5-1, the J call TRBJ2-1; 12 bases are a match to TRBD2. This CDR3 has 16 residues. CDR1 is SGHRS and CDR2 is YFSETQ in the germline V gene. The V segment lost 3 bases and the J segment 7 bases; nucleotides outside the gene matches: 8. The CDR3 DNA is TGCGCCAGCAGCTCCCTACTAGCGGGAGGCGGTAATGAGCAGTTCTTC. This gives the protein CASSSLLAGGGNEQFF. The variable domain in full, with the rest retrieved from reference TRBV5-1 and TRBJ2-1, is KAGVTQTPRYLIKTRGQQVTLSCSPISGHRSVSWYQQTPGQGLQFLFEYFSETQRNKGNFPGRFSGRQFSNSRSEMNVSTLELGDSALYLCASSSLLAGGGNEQFFGPGTRLTVL.

This clonotype was observed at least ten times. This sequence joins TRBV12-3 or TRBV12-4 and TRBJ2-3; D is possibly TRBD1 (6 bases). This CDR3 is 13 amino acids long. Trimming stripped 2 bases from V and 4 bases from J, with 7 bases between. The CDR3 region is CASSLWGPDTQYF. Here the CDR3 DNA reads TGTGCCAGCAGTTTATGGGGGCCAGATACGCAGTATTTT.

The chain joins TRBV5-1 to TRBJ1-4; D is unclear. Trimming shortened V by 0 bases and J by 0 bases, and 9 bases separated the two germline ends. Germline CDR1 is SGHRS and CDR2 is YFSETQ. This CDR3 comprises 16 residues. The CDR3 DNA reads TGCGCCAGCAGCTTGGTGGAGTTTGCAACTAATGAAAAACTGTTTTTT. Translated: CASSLVEFATNEKLFF.

The V call is TRBV10-3, the J call TRBJ2-2; D gene uncertain. Germline lookup yields CDR1 ENHRY and CDR2 SYGVKD. The V end lost 2 bases, the J end lost 8 bases, and 3 bases lay between the germline ends. There are 11 residues in the CDR3. CDR3 nucleotide sequence: TGTGCCATCAGTGAGAGGGGGGAGCTGTTTTTT. Protein product: CAISERGELFF.

This clonotype was counted between two and nine times. The V and J genes are TRBV30 and TRBJ2-1, with a tentative D call TRBD2 (6 bases). V lost 8 bases and J 5 bases, leaving 19 bases between the germline ends. CDR1 GTSNPN and CDR2 SVGIG come from the germline V gene (reference sequence). The CDR3 runs to 14 residues. CDR3 sequence (DNA): TGTGCCGGAAGTCGGCTAGCGTTTAACAATGAGCAGTTCTTC. It is translated as CAGSRLAFNNEQFF.

This clonotype was observed many times. This chain links TRBV7-2 with TRBJ2-7; possibly TRBD1 for D (6 bases). Deletions cut 2 bases from V and 2 bases from J, with 10 bases between. Looked up from germline, CDR1 is SGHTA and CDR2 is FQGNSA. This CDR3 region has 14 residues. This CDR3 reads CASSLLQGPYEQYF. The CDR3, as DNA: TGTGCCAGCAGCTTATTGCAGGGGCCCTACGAGCAGTACTTC.

The chain uses TRBV4-2 and TRBJ1-1; D unclear. CDR1 LGHNA and CDR2 YNFKEQ come from the germline V gene. This CDR3 has 16 residues. The ends were cut back, 0 bases at V and 1 base at J, with 12 bases in the middle. The CDR3 DNA reads TGTGCCAGCAGCCAAGATTCGTGGAGGACGAACACTGAAGCTTTCTTT. Translation gives CASSQDSWRTNTEAFF.

This clonotype has more than one count but fewer than ten. The chain is built from TRBV27 and TRBJ1-4; D is unclear. Between the trimmed V and J ends, which lost 3 bases and 1 base, there was a span of 6 bases. CDR3 length: 14 amino acids. The germline gives CDR1 MNHEY, CDR2 SMNVEV (reference sequence). The CDR3 here is CASSFGLTNEKLFF. Written as DNA, the CDR3 is TGTGCCAGCAGTTTCGGCCTAACTAATGAAAAACTGTTTTTT. The entire variable domain, with the rest obtained from reference TRBV27 and TRBJ1-4, is as follows: EAQVTQNPRYLITVTGKKLTVTCSQNMNHEYMSWYRQDPGLGLRQIYYSMNVEVTDKGDVPEGYKVSRKEKRNFPLILESPSPNQTSLYFCASSFGLTNEKLFFGSGTQLSVL.

The chain combines TRBV9 with TRBJ2-1, with TRBD2 identical over 13 bases. The V segment lost 4 bases and the J segment 8 bases; nucleotides outside the gene matches: 6. The germline V gene encodes CDR1 SGDLS and CDR2 YYNGEE. The length of the CDR3 is 15 residues. In nucleotides, the CDR3 is TGTGCCAGCAGCATCAGACTAGCGGGAGGTGATGAGCAGTTCTTC. This gives the protein CASSIRLAGGDEQFF. The full variable domain, completed using reference TRBV9 and TRBJ2-1, is DSGVTQTPKHLITATGQRVTLRCSPRSGDLSVYWYQQSLDQGLQFLIQYYNGEERAKGNILERFSAQQFPDLHSELNLSSLELGDSALYFCASSIRLAGGDEQFFGPGTRLTVL.

There are many counts of this clonotype. The chain recombines TRBV3-1 with TRBJ2-3; TRBD1 or TRBD2 may be the D gene (6 bases each). The CDR3 spans 16 residues. Germline CDR1 LGHDT, CDR2 YNNKEL (reference sequence). Trimming pared 2 bases from V and 0 bases from J, leaving 12 bases between. The CDR3 reads CASSQRGGISTDTQYF. CDR3 in DNA: TGTGCCAGCAGCCAAAGAGGGGGGATTAGCACAGATACGCAGTATTTT.

The chain recombines TRBV29-1 with TRBJ2-6, with D tentatively TRBD1 (5 bases). Between the trimmed V and J ends, which lost 6 bases and 0 bases, there was a span of 6 bases. The CDR3 is 13 residues long. Germline loops: CDR1 SQVTM, CDR2 ANQGSEA. The CDR3 nucleotides read TGCAGCGTGGACACCTCTGGGGCCAACGTCCTGACTTTC. Its translation: CSVDTSGANVLTF.

Ten or more counts support this clonotype. The V call is TRBV6-2 or TRBV6-3, the J call TRBJ2-7; the match to TRBD2 covers 10 bases. The V and J ends lost 5 bases and 2 bases, in that order; junction bases with no gene match: 9. From germline, CDR1 is MNHEY and CDR2 SVGEGT. This CDR3 comprises 16 residues. The CDR3, as DNA: TGTGCCAGCAGTAAGGGAAGACTAGCGGGTGCCTACGAGCAGTACTTC. As protein: CASSKGRLAGAYEQYF.

This clonotype was observed a few times. The V gene is TRBV20-1, the J gene TRBJ2-7; maybe TRBD1 (6 bases). Germline V gene sequence: CDR1 DFQATT, CDR2 SNEGSKA (reference sequence). The V and J ends lost 1 base and 3 bases respectively, with 10 bases between them. The CDR3 totals 13 residues. CDR3 in amino acids: CSARGQEYYEQYF. DNA of the CDR3: TGCAGTGCTAGAGGACAGGAGTACTACGAGCAGTACTTC.

The chain carries TRBV12-3 or TRBV12-4 and TRBJ2-1; 10 bases agree with TRBD2. J lost 4 bases, V lost 6 bases, and 6 bases had no gene match. The CDR3 contains 15 residues. As DNA, the CDR3 is TGTGCCAGCAGAGACGGACTAGCGGAATACAATGAGCAGTTCTTC. Protein product: CASRDGLAEYNEQFF.

This clonotype was observed a few times. The chain employs TRBV12-3 or TRBV12-4 and TRBJ2-2, with D unresolved. The CDR3 runs 15 residues. The ends were cut back, 3 bases at V and 0 bases at J, with 8 bases in the middle. The CDR3 sequence is CASSFVPANTGELFF. For the CDR3, the DNA is TGTGCCAGCAGTTTTGTTCCGGCGAACACCGGGGAGCTGTTTTTT.

This clonotype was seen more than once but under ten times. The chain joins TRBV5-1 to TRBJ2-7; TRBD2 is a possible D gene (6 bases). V was pared by 0 bases and J by 0 bases, with 16 bases between. CDR1 is SGHRS, CDR2 YFSETQ, per germline. CDR3 length: 17 residues. The CDR3 DNA is TGCGCCAGCAGCTTGGGGGCGGCAGGCGGGATCTCCTACGAGCAGTACTTC. This sequence encodes CASSLGAAGGISYEQYF. The complete variable domain, with remaining parts taken from reference TRBV5-1 and TRBJ2-7, reads KAGVTQTPRYLIKTRGQQVTLSCSPISGHRSVSWYQQTPGQGLQFLFEYFSETQRNKGNFPGRFSGRQFSNSRSEMNVSTLELGDSALYLCASSLGAAGGISYEQYFGPGTRLTVT.

This clonotype has more than one count but fewer than ten. The chain uses TRBV4-3 and TRBJ2-1; 16 nucleotides align to TRBD2. The V segment lost 0 bases and the J segment 1 base; nucleotides outside the gene matches: 6. The CDR3 is made up of 20 amino acids. Germline V lookup: CDR1 LGHNA, CDR2 YSLEER. This chain's CDR3 is CASSQDPGLAGGTSYNEQFF. In DNA, the CDR3 is TGCGCCAGCAGCCAAGATCCGGGACTAGCGGGAGGGACTTCCTACAATGAGCAGTTCTTC.

This clonotype showed up just a few times. Compared with germline, one end of the junction differs, possibly owing to a read error. V usage is TRBV28 and J usage is TRBJ1-1; D remains ambiguous. Germline V gene sequence: CDR1 MDHEN, CDR2 SYDVKM. The CDR3 extends over 12 amino acids. The CDR3 DNA is TGTGCCATCAGTTCCTCGGAAACTGAAGCTTTCTTT. Encoded protein: CAISSSETEAFF. The variable domain in full, with the rest retrieved from reference TRBV28 and TRBJ1-1, is DVKVTQSSRYLVKRTGEKVFLECVQDMDHENMFWYRQDPGLGLRLIYFSYDVKMKEKGDIPEGYSVSREKKERFSLILESASTNQTSMYLCAISSSETEAFFGQGTRLTVV.

The V gene is TRBV7-9, the J gene TRBJ2-1; 8 bases fit TRBD2. Trimming removed 7 bases from V and 15 bases from J; junction bases left unmatched: 8. The CDR3 contains 11 residues. Germline V gene lookup returns CDR1 SEHNR and CDR2 FQNEAQ (reference sequence). The CDR3 sequence: CASTESTSVFF. The CDR3 DNA follows: TGTGCCAGCACCGAGTCGACTAGCGTGTTCTTC.

This clonotype was seen a few times. This rearrangement joins TRBV20-1 to TRBJ2-1; a possible D gene is TRBD1 (6 bases). The CDR3 runs 13 residues. V lost 6 bases and J 6 bases, leaving 15 bases between the germline ends. Germline V gives CDR1 DFQATT, CDR2 SNEGSKA (reference sequence). The CDR3 spells CSATDRFFNEQFF. The CDR3 DNA follows: TGCAGTGCCACAGACAGGTTCTTCAATGAGCAGTTCTTC.

This clonotype was detected ten times or more. This rearrangement joins TRBV4-3 to TRBJ2-1, with unresolved D. The CDR3 loop spans 11 amino acids. Trimming stripped 9 bases from V and 8 bases from J, with 11 bases between. Looked up from germline, CDR1 is LGHNA and CDR2 is YSLEER. The CDR3 here is CASLSTDEQFF. The CDR3 DNA sequence: TGCGCCAGTTTAAGCACCGATGAGCAGTTCTTC.

This clonotype was counted between two and nine times. The V and J genes are TRBV4-3 and TRBJ1-1; 7 bases align to TRBD1. Germline-derived CDR1 and CDR2 are LGHNA and YSLEER. The ends lost 2 bases at V and 7 bases at J; junction bases unmatched: 7. The CDR3 totals 14 residues. The CDR3 reads CASSQRDRAGEAFF. The CDR3 DNA reads TGCGCCAGCAGCCAAAGAGACAGGGCGGGTGAAGCTTTCTTT.

The chain couples TRBV29-1 to TRBJ2-5; 9 bases align to TRBD2. Germline V gene sequence: CDR1 SQVTM, CDR2 ANQGSEA. V was clipped by 6 bases and J by 4 bases; unmatched bases: 6. CDR3 length equals 13 residues. The CDR3 is CSVQAGGGETQYF. CDR3 bases: TGCAGCGTCCAAGCGGGAGGAGGAGAGACCCAGTACTTC.